Each of the 12 T cell receptor beta chains below was sequenced from the same sample in a study of blood T cell repertoires in COVID-19 (dated by TCRdb to 2020 to 2022). The library came from the immunoSEQ multiplex PCR assay. Sourced from immuneACCESS, this table was stored by TCRdb with only in-frame sequences that have V and J called. A share of the clones is absent; for the studies checked, an unresolved V gene accounts for under half, and the remainder has no known explanation. Recorded for this sample are more than 15,000 clones; 89% of them occurred a single time. The ten largest clones represent about 4.8% of the sample. The sequenced material came from peripheral blood. These receptors all stem from a human donor in a cohort sampled during active COVID-19.

This clone was counted between two and nine times. The CDR3 sequence is CASSLGTVNQPQHF. DNA for the CDR3: TGTGCCAGCAGTTTAGGGACAGTAAATCAGCCCCAGCATTTT. The chain combines TRBV27 with TRBJ1-5, with 7 bases fitting TRBD1. V shed 2 bases and J 4 bases; nucleotides not matched to a gene: 2. The CDR3 has 14 amino acids. From germline, CDR1 is MNHEY and CDR2 SMNVEV (reference sequence).

The rearrangement uses TRBV18 and TRBJ1-4; D gene unclear. The CDR3 runs to 14 residues. CDR1 KGHSH and CDR2 LQKENI come from the germline V gene. Trimming shortened V by 3 bases and J by 8 bases, and 13 bases separated the two germline ends. The CDR3 DNA reads as TGTGCCAGCTCACCGGGGAGTTTGAGCGAAAAACTGTTTTTT. Translating it yields CASSPGSLSEKLFF.

J is TRBJ2-3 and V is TRBV7-2, with unresolved D. The CDR3 contains 12 residues. The V gene's germline CDR1 is SGHTA and CDR2 FQGNSA. Deletions cut 4 bases from V and 6 bases from J, with 8 bases between. The chain's CDR3 is CASSSPGDTQYF. The CDR3 DNA reads as TGTGCCAGCAGCTCGCCCGGGGATACGCAGTATTTT.

The V and J genes are TRBV5-1 and TRBJ2-1; TRBD2 agrees at 12 bases. The germline V gene encodes CDR1 SGHRS and CDR2 YFSETQ. V lost 4 bases to trimming and J lost 7 bases; unmatched junction nucleotides: 6. The CDR3 has 15 residues. The CDR3 spells CASSPSGRAGNEQFF. The CDR3 DNA follows: TGCGCCAGCAGCCCTAGCGGGAGGGCCGGGAATGAGCAGTTCTTC.

This chain links TRBV18 with TRBJ2-5; D is undetermined. The length of the CDR3 is 14 residues. The V gene lost 3 bases and the J gene lost 4 bases, with 12 bases spanning the gap. Germline V gene lookup returns CDR1 KGHSH and CDR2 LQKENI. The CDR3 DNA is TGTGCCAGCTCACCCTGGGCCCAGAGAGAGACCCAGTACTTC. Translating gives CASSPWAQRETQYF.

This chain links TRBV19 with TRBJ2-1; D gene unclear. Germline CDR1 is LNHDA and CDR2 is SQIVND (reference sequence). The V end lost 5 bases, the J end lost 3 bases, and 2 bases lay between the germline ends. The CDR3 is 11 amino acids. CDR3 nucleotides: TGTGCCAGTAGTCTCTACAATGAGCAGTTCTTC. This gives the protein CASSLYNEQFF.

The chain employs TRBV28 and TRBJ2-4, with D possibly TRBD2 on 5 matching bases. The CDR3 contains 14 residues. From germline, CDR1 is MDHEN and CDR2 SYDVKM. The V end was cut by 2 bases, the J end by 4 bases, with 9 bases between. The DNA for the CDR3 is TGTGCCAGCAGTTTACGGGAATCAAAAAACATTCAGTACTTC. Amino acid sequence: CASSLRESKNIQYF.

This clone was picked up one time. This rearrangement joins TRBV6-4 to TRBJ1-5, with 8 bases that match TRBD1. The germline V gene has CDR1 MRHNA and CDR2 SNTAGT. CDR3 size: 17 residues. Unmatched junction bases numbered 11, after V lost 4 bases and J lost 3 bases. The CDR3 region is CASSGLRDRKYNQPQHF. The CDR3 bases are TGTGCCAGCAGTGGACTCCGGGACAGGAAATACAATCAGCCCCAGCATTTT.

The V and J genes are TRBV19 and TRBJ2-7, with D possibly being TRBD2 (6 bases). The CDR3 runs 13 residues. The germline V gene has CDR1 LNHDA and CDR2 SQIVND (reference sequence). V gave up 7 bases and J gave up 3 bases, with 13 bases separating them. The chain's CDR3 is CASNPGLNYEQYF. CDR3 DNA: TGTGCCAGTAACCCGGGACTCAACTACGAGCAGTACTTC.

This clone was picked up one time. The rearrangement links TRBV28 to TRBJ2-5, with D perhaps TRBD1 (6 bases). CDR3 length equals 14 residues. Germline CDR1 MDHEN, CDR2 SYDVKM. Trimming shortened V by 3 bases and J by 4 bases, and 12 bases separated the two germline ends. The CDR3 DNA reads as TGTGCCAGCAGTTTTGTCGCAGGGGCAGAGACCCAGTACTTC. Its translation is CASSFVAGAETQYF.

The CDR3 spells CASSIAGLGSPLHF. DNA of the CDR3: TGTGCCAGTAGTATAGCAGGCCTCGGATCACCCCTCCACTTT. This chain links TRBV19 with TRBJ1-6; D uncertain. The CDR3 consists of 14 residues. The V end was cut by 1 base, the J end by 10 bases, with 11 bases between. Germline lookup yields CDR1 LNHDA and CDR2 SQIVND (reference sequence).

V gene TRBV5-1 combines with J gene TRBJ1-1; D is ambiguous. CDR1 and CDR2 from the germline V gene are SGHRS and YFSETQ. V was clipped by 6 bases and J by 4 bases, with 22 bases between them. The CDR3 spans 16 residues. This chain's CDR3 is CASTTQPGTRGTEAFF. The CDR3 nucleotides are TGCGCCAGCACTACCCAGCCCGGAACCCGCGGCACTGAAGCTTTCTTT.